Below, one TCR beta chain is given with its context. What it recognizes is unknown. All sequencing subjects had displayed CD8+CD57+ cell expansion on flow cytometry. A severe acquired aplastic anemia diagnosis applied to all patients. Patients had not yet gotten any therapy when their blood was taken for sampling. CDR3 and TCR beta VDJ profiling relied on genomic DNA as the template. TCRdb reprocessed the reads with MiXCR, giving one entry per CDR3 protein. The table records about half a million distinct CDR3 sequences, approximately 32% of them present only once. This record comes from a study of CD8+CD57+ T cells in acquired aplastic anemia. Study in general: Quantities of DNA derived from sorted CD4+ and CD8+ cells averaged around 3 ug. Study-wide findings and caveats: The same twenty-nine CD8+ CDR3 sequences occurred in patients and in controls.

This TCR was sampled from a human donor with aplastic anemia. Sequenced: sorted CD4+, CD8+, or CD8+CD57+ T cells (not recorded which) from PBMCs.

CDR3 DNA sequence: TGTGCCATCAGTTACTCGAACCCCCGGGTCGGGAATTCACCCCTCCACTTT. This gives the protein CAISYSNPRVGNSPLHF. The J gene is TRBJ1-6, the V gene TRBV10-3; D gene uncertain. This CDR3 region has 17 residues. V was clipped by 5 bases and J by 7 bases, with 21 bases between them. Germline V gene sequence: CDR1 ENHRY, CDR2 SYGVKD.